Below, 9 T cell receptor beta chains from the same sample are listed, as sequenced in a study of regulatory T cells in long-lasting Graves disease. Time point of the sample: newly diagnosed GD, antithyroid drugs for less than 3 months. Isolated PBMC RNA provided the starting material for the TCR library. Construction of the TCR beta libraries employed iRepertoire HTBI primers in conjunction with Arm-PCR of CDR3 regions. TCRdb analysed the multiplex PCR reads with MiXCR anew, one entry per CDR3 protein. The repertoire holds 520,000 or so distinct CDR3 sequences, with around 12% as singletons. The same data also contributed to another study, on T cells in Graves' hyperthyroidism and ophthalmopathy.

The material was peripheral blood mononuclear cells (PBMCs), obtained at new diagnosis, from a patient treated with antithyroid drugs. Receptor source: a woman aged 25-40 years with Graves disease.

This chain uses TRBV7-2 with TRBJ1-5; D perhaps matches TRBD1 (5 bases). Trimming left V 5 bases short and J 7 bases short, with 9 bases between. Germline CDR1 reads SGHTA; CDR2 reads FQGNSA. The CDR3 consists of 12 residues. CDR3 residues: CASSIRGQPQHF. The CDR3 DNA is TGTGCCAGCAGCATCCGGGGCCAGCCCCAGCATTTT.

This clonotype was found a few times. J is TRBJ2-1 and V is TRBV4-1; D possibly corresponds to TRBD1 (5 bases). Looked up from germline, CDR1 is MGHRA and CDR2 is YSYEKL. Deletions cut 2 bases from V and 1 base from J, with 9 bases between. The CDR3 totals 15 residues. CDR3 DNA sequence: TGCGCCAGCAGCCAATCGCAGGGTTCCTACAATGAGCAGTTCTTC. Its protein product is CASSQSQGSYNEQFF.

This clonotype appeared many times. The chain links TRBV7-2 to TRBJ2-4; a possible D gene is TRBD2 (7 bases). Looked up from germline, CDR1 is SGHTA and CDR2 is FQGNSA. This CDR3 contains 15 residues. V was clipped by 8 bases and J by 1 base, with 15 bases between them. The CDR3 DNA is TGTGCCAGCTCCAAGGGGGGGATGGCCAAAAACATTCAGTACTTC. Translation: CASSKGGMAKNIQYF.

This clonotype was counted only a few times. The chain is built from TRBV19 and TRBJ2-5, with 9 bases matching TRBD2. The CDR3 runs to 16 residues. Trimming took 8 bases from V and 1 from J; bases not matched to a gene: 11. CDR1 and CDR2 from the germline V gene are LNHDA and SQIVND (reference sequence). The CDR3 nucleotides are TGTGCCAGTTCGACCTTAAGGACTAGCGCCCAAGAGACCCAGTACTTC. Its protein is CASSTLRTSAQETQYF.

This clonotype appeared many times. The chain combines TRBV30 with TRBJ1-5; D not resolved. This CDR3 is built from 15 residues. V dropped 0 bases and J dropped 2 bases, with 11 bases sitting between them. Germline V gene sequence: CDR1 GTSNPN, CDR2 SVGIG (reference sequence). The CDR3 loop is CAWSVGGFGNQPQHF. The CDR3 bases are TGTGCCTGGAGTGTAGGAGGGTTTGGCAATCAGCCCCAGCATTTT.

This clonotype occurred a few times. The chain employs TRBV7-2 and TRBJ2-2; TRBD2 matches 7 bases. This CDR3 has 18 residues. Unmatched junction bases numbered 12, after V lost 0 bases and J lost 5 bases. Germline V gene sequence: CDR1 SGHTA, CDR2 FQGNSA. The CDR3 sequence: CASSLAYAGASHTGELFF. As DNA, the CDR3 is TGTGCCAGCAGCTTAGCGTATGCGGGAGCCTCCCATACCGGGGAGCTGTTTTTT.

The CDR3 nucleotides read TGTGCCAGCTCACCACCGGGACAGGGGAACTACGAGCAGTACTTC. Translated: CASSPPGQGNYEQYF. This rearrangement joins TRBV18 to TRBJ2-7; 10 nucleotides align to TRBD1. The germline CDR1 and CDR2 sequences are KGHSH and LQKENI. The J segment lost 3 bases and the V segment lost 0 bases, leaving 2 bases of the junction unmatched. The CDR3 sequence is 15 residues long.

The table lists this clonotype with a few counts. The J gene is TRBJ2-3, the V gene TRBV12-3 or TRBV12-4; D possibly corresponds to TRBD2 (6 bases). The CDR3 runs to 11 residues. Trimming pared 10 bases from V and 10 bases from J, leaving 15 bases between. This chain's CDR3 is CATGGVRAQYF. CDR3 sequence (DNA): TGTGCCACCGGGGGTGTAAGGGCGCAGTATTTT.

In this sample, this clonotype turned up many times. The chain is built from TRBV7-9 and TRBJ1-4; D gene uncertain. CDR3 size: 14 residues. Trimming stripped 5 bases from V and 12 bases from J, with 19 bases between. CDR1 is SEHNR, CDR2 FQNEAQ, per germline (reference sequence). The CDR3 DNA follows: TGTGCCAGCAGCCCCCGTCTCTTAGGGCAGGAACTGTTTTTT. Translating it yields CASSPRLLGQELFF.